The 9 T cell receptor beta chains below come from one sample, sequenced in a study of cytomegalovirus exposure and HLA in healthy donors. The PCR employed 60 Vbeta primers together with 13 Jbeta primers. Clones were read by immunoSEQ multiplex PCR, and TCRdb kept only the in-frame ones, dropping some. The data contain 20,000 to 25,000 clones, roughly three quarters of them singletons. The sample comprised PBMCs. The receptors shown here come from a male donor in good health and CMV-seronegative.

This clone appeared a single time. V usage is TRBV9 and J usage is TRBJ1-3, with TRBD1 identical over 8 bases. From germline, CDR1 is SGDLS and CDR2 YYNGEE. The junction had 4 bases not matched to a gene; V was cut back by 0 bases and J by 2 bases. This CDR3 has 16 amino acids. For the CDR3, the DNA is TGTGCCAGCAGCGTAGGTCAGGGGGCCACTGGAAACACCATATATTTT. Protein: CASSVGQGATGNTIYF.

This rearrangement joins TRBV27 to TRBJ2-7, with 11 bases identical to TRBD2. This CDR3 has 18 residues. Trimming cost V 6 bases and J 1 base; bases outside gene matches: 14. Germline CDR1 reads MNHEY; CDR2 reads SMNVEV (reference sequence). DNA of the CDR3: TGTGCCAGCAGCTTGTACGGGGCTAGCGGGAGGTGGTCCTACGAGCAGTACTTC. It translates to CASSLYGASGRWSYEQYF.

The chain combines TRBV7-2 with TRBJ2-5, with TRBD2 as a possible D gene (6 bases). The CDR3 sequence is 16 residues long. CDR1 SGHTA and CDR2 FQGNSA come from the germline V gene. V was trimmed by 2 bases and J by 2 bases, leaving 15 bases between them. For the CDR3, the DNA is TGTGCCAGCAGCTTAATCGGAGGAGGGATACAAGAGACCCAGTACTTC. Translated: CASSLIGGGIQETQYF. The full variable domain, its missing parts supplied by reference TRBV7-2 and TRBJ2-5, is GAGVSQSPSNKVTEKGKDVELRCDPISGHTALYWYRQSLGQGLEFLIYFQGNSAPDKSGLPSDRFSAERTGGSVSTLTIQRTQQEDSAVYLCASSLIGGGIQETQYFGPGTRLLVL.

The genes are TRBV9 and TRBJ2-1; D might be TRBD1 (7 bases). This CDR3 has 16 residues. The germline CDR1 and CDR2 sequences are SGDLS and YYNGEE. The ends were cut back, 4 bases at V and 3 bases at J, with 17 bases in the middle. The CDR3 reads CASSPEEGAGYNEQFF. The DNA of the CDR3 is TGTGCCAGCAGCCCTGAGGAGGGGGCAGGCTACAATGAGCAGTTCTTC.

As to this clone: Germline and junction disagree at one end, which may indicate a read error. The chain employs TRBV7-9 and TRBJ2-3; TRBD2 might be the D (6 bases). CDR3 length: 16 residues. The germline CDR1 and CDR2 sequences are SEHNR and FQNEAQ (reference sequence). The DNA of the CDR3 is TGTTCCAGCAGCTCCCGACTAGTTGCTGGCACAGATACGCAGTATTTT. Protein product: CSSSSRLVAGTDTQYF.

This clone showed up just a few times. The genes are TRBV6-4 and TRBJ2-2; D is ambiguous. This CDR3 contains 13 residues. Per germline, CDR1 MRHNA and CDR2 SNTAGT. V lost 0 bases, J lost 4 bases, and 3 bases lay in between. CDR3 DNA: TGTGCCAGCAGTGACTCGGCCACCGGGGAGCTGTTTTTT. This sequence encodes CASSDSATGELFF.

The chain joins TRBV7-6 to TRBJ1-6, with D maybe TRBD1 (6 bases). The CDR3 has 15 residues. The V gene's germline CDR1 is SGHVS and CDR2 FNYEAQ. V lost 1 base to trimming and J lost 10 bases, with 14 bases between them. The chain's CDR3 is CASSLVLGARSPLHF. In DNA form, the CDR3 reads TGTGCCAGCAGCTTAGTTCTGGGGGCAAGATCACCCCTCCACTTT.

The V call is TRBV6-1, the J call TRBJ2-3; 7 bases fit TRBD1. The J segment lost 1 base and the V segment lost 2 bases, leaving 3 bases of the junction unmatched. The germline CDR1 and CDR2 sequences are MNHNS and SASEGT. The CDR3 spans 15 residues. The CDR3 here is CASSESQGGTDTQYF. DNA for the CDR3: TGTGCCAGCAGTGAATCGCAGGGGGGCACAGATACGCAGTATTTT.

V gene TRBV29-1 combines with J gene TRBJ2-7; weak D call: TRBD1 (5 bases). Germline CDR1 and CDR2: SQVTM and ANQGSEA. The CDR3 covers 13 residues. V was shortened by 5 bases and J by 6 bases, with 17 bases between the two germline ends. This chain's CDR3 is CSVLDTTTIEQYF. CDR3 in DNA: TGCAGCGTTTTGGACACTACTACCATCGAGCAGTACTTC.